This TCR beta chain was captured in a study of T cells in Graves' hyperthyroidism and ophthalmopathy. Researchers amplified the TCR beta CDR3 regions from RNA transcripts. The primer set for the first-round RT-PCR of the TCR CDR3 was HTBI. TCRdb called the multiplex PCR reads again in MiXCR, with one record for every CDR3 protein. The profile shows roughly 580,000 distinct CDR3 sequences, more than 45% of them singletons. J lost 3 bases, V lost 7 bases, and 14 bases had no gene match. The CDR3 is 17 amino acids. From germline, CDR1 is SGHTA and CDR2 FQGNSA. The chain employs TRBV7-2 and TRBJ1-2, with 10 bases lining up with TRBD1. The sample taken for sequencing was peripheral blood or thyroid tissue (not recorded which). This TCR came from a woman aged 18-29 years with Graves' hyperthyroidism. CDR3 amino acids: CASISGTGELIDYGYTF. The CDR3 DNA reads TGTGCCAGCATCTCCGGGACAGGGGAATTAATTGACTATGGCTACACCTTC.